This TCR beta chain emerged from a study of a mutant IDH1 vaccine in newly diagnosed glioma. Across the whole study: Vaccination started 4-6 weeks after radiotherapy alone, or with temozolomide cycles.

As to this clone: As yet, its antigen is unknown.

Trimming cost V 0 bases and J 3 bases; bases outside gene matches: 8. The CDR3 extends over 16 amino acids. The germline V gene has CDR1 SGHTS and CDR2 YDEGEE. Sample time point: week 47, end of study. Vaccine doses each comprised 300 ug of mutant IDH1 20-mer peptide, with topical imiquimod. Method: immunoSEQ multiplex PCR; TCRdb's copy keeps in-frame clones and lacks some. The sample yields approximately 58,000 clones, 83% seen once. The source was PBMCs, collected from a glioma patient whose treatment included an IDH1 peptide vaccine. This chain links TRBV5-8 with TRBJ2-7; 8 positions agree with TRBD1. The TCR sequence derives from a young man with glioma. The CDR3 spells CASSLAYGTGYYEQYF. Here the CDR3 DNA reads TGTGCCAGCAGCTTGGCCTACGGGACAGGTTACTACGAGCAGTACTTC.